One sample yielded the 8 T cell receptor beta chains listed below, sequenced in a study of T-cell memory formation after mild COVID-19. TCRdb recomputed calls from the 5' RACE reads with MiXCR, one row per CDR3 protein. Among some 69,000 distinct CDR3 sequences listed, 16% were seen once. The sample was PBMCs or a T cell subset sorted from them (not recorded which). All receptors come from an adult woman who had mild COVID-19 (a few samples of this study predate the infection). Cell type and time point are not known.

This chain connects TRBV12-3 or TRBV12-4 to TRBJ1-2; TRBD1 might be the D (5 bases). The V and J ends lost 4 bases and 8 bases respectively, with 11 bases between them. The CDR3 is 12 residues long. Here the CDR3 DNA reads TGTGCCAGCAGTTACGCGGGGGAGGGCTACACCTTC. Protein sequence: CASSYAGEGYTF.

V is TRBV6-5 and J is TRBJ2-2; possible D gene TRBD2, 6 bases. Germline V CDR1 and CDR2: MNHEY, SVGAGI. Between the trimmed V and J ends, which lost 6 bases and 4 bases, there was a span of 18 bases. The CDR3 contains 16 residues. For the CDR3, the DNA is TGTGCCAGCAGCCCCGGGACTCATCATTTCACCGGGGAGCTGTTTTTT. As protein: CASSPGTHHFTGELFF.

This clonotype was counted between two and nine times. Here the CDR3 reads CASSITPGNGAYEQYF. CDR3 DNA sequence: TGTGCCAGCAGCATTACTCCCGGAAATGGAGCCTACGAGCAGTACTTC. The rearrangement links TRBV7-9 to TRBJ2-7; no reliable D call. This CDR3 comprises 16 residues. V was pared by 5 bases and J by 2 bases, with 19 bases between. CDR1 and CDR2 (germline): SEHNR, FQNEAQ (reference sequence).

This clonotype was recorded a few times. V usage is TRBV5-1 and J usage is TRBJ1-1, with 8 bases that match TRBD1. Trimming removed 0 bases from V and 4 bases from J; junction bases left unmatched: 5. Germline loops: CDR1 SGHRS, CDR2 YFSETQ. The CDR3 covers 15 residues. CDR3 loop: CASSLAGTGGTEAFF. The CDR3 region has the DNA TGCGCCAGCAGCTTGGCGGGTACAGGGGGCACTGAAGCTTTCTTT.

This chain joins TRBV6-6 and TRBJ2-3; 9 nucleotides line up with TRBD2. Germline loops: CDR1 MNHNY, CDR2 SVGAGI (reference sequence). The CDR3 sequence is 14 residues long. Losses at the gene ends were 2 bases for V and 6 bases for J; bases not matched to a gene: 3. CDR3 DNA sequence: TGTGCCAGCAGTTACCTCGCGGGGGGGGATACGCAGTATTTT. Residues: CASSYLAGGDTQYF.

This clonotype was detected only a few times. CDR3: CASSQVQGHEQYF. The CDR3 nucleotides are TGCGCCAGCAGCCAAGTCCAGGGTCACGAGCAGTACTTC. The genes are TRBV4-1 and TRBJ2-7; the D gene is possibly TRBD1 (5 bases). Germline values: CDR1 MGHRA, CDR2 YSYEKL. With 1 base removed from V and 5 bases from J, the gap between germline ends came to 9 bases. The CDR3 has 13 residues.

The genes are TRBV4-2 and TRBJ1-3, with D possibly matching TRBD1 (5 bases). The CDR3 loop spans 15 amino acids. From germline, CDR1 is LGHNA and CDR2 YNFKEQ. The ends were cut back, 0 bases at V and 4 bases at J, with 10 bases in the middle. The CDR3 DNA follows: TGTGCCAGCAGCCAAGATGGGGGAACCGGAAACACCATATATTTT. This sequence encodes CASSQDGGTGNTIYF.

CDR3 amino acids: CASSPTGVEQYF. CDR3 in DNA: TGTGCCAGCAGCCCGACAGGGGTCGAGCAGTACTTC. This chain connects TRBV3-1 to TRBJ2-7, with 8 nucleotides matching TRBD1. The junction had 2 bases not matched to a gene; V was cut back by 4 bases and J by 6 bases. The CDR3 has 12 residues. CDR1 is LGHDT and CDR2 is YNNKEL in the germline V gene (reference sequence).